Below, 24 T cell receptor beta chains from the same sample are listed, as sequenced in a study of T cells after yellow fever vaccination. TCRdb used MiXCR to reprocess the 5' RACE reads, holding one entry per CDR3 protein. Among about 240,000 distinct CDR3 sequences listed, about 7.1% were seen once. The source material was CD4+ T cells sorted from PBMCs, sampled 15 days after the yellow fever booster vaccination. These receptors all come from a man younger than 40 who received the YFV17D yellow fever vaccine.

The CDR3, as DNA: TGCAGTGCTAGGGCAGGGGAACATAGCAATCAGCCCCAGCATTTT. It yields the protein CSARAGEHSNQPQHF. The chain combines TRBV20-1 with TRBJ1-5, with D tentatively TRBD1 (6 bases). Deletions cut 3 bases from V and 0 bases from J, with 12 bases between. There are 15 residues in the CDR3. Germline CDR1 reads DFQATT; CDR2 reads SNEGSKA (reference sequence).

This clonotype was seen many times. The V and J genes are TRBV6-2 or TRBV6-3 and TRBJ2-1; 9 nucleotides line up with TRBD2. The trim removed 0 bases at V and 11 bases at J, leaving 14 bases unmatched. The CDR3 runs 17 residues. Germline CDR1 and CDR2: MNHEY and SVGEGT. CDR3 amino acids: CASSYSSFAGGLSKQFF. Written as DNA, the CDR3 is TGTGCCAGCAGTTACTCGAGTTTTGCGGGAGGGCTCTCGAAGCAGTTCTTC.

This clonotype was found a few times. The chain uses TRBV7-2 and TRBJ1-5, with TRBD1 as a possible D gene (6 bases). CDR1 and CDR2 from the germline V gene are SGHTA and FQGNSA. The V end lost 5 bases, the J end lost 4 bases, and 9 bases lay between the germline ends. The CDR3 runs to 13 residues. CDR3 region: CASSPGQNQPQHF. The CDR3 DNA follows: TGTGCCAGCAGCCCCGGACAGAATCAGCCCCAGCATTTT.

The sample holds a few counts of this clonotype. The rearrangement joins TRBV25-1 to TRBJ2-6, with D hard to call. Trimming stripped 4 bases from V and 2 bases from J, with 15 bases between. CDR1 is MGHDK, CDR2 SYGVNS, per germline. CDR3 length: 17 residues. CDR3 amino acids: CASSAYTDPPGANVLTF. CDR3 DNA sequence: TGTGCCAGCAGTGCCTACACGGACCCCCCTGGGGCCAACGTCCTGACTTTC.

This clonotype was picked up many times. The chain uses TRBV12-3 or TRBV12-4 and TRBJ2-5; the match to TRBD2 covers 12 bases. The length of the CDR3 is 14 residues. V dropped 5 bases and J dropped 4; count of bases not matched to a gene: 2. The CDR3 nucleotides are TGTGCCAGCAGTGTGACTAGCGGGAGAGAGACCCAGTACTTC. It translates to CASSVTSGRETQYF.

This clonotype was counted many times. The rearrangement uses TRBV5-1 and TRBJ2-5, with D possibly called TRBD1 or TRBD2 (5 bases each). Between the trimmed V and J ends, which lost 5 bases and 2 bases, there was a span of 13 bases. This CDR3 spans 14 amino acids. Germline V lookup: CDR1 SGHRS, CDR2 YFSETQ. CDR3 sequence reads: CASRPPGPQETQYF. The CDR3 DNA follows: TGCGCCAGCAGGCCTCCGGGACCGCAAGAGACCCAGTACTTC. Together with reference TRBV5-1 and TRBJ2-5, the CDR3 gives the full variable domain: KAGVTQTPRYLIKTRGQQVTLSCSPISGHRSVSWYQQTPGQGLQFLFEYFSETQRNKGNFPGRFSGRQFSNSRSEMNVSTLELGDSALYLCASRPPGPQETQYFGPGTRLLVL.

This clonotype has ten or more counts. This CDR3 is CSVEGTLSGRTGEQYF. CDR3 bases: TGCAGCGTTGAAGGTACTTTGAGCGGGAGAACGGGCGAGCAGTACTTC. This sequence joins TRBV29-1 and TRBJ2-7, with TRBD2 identical over 8 bases. CDR1 is SQVTM, CDR2 ANQGSEA, per germline. V trimming: 1 base; J trimming: 6 bases; junction bases outside the gene matches: 14. The CDR3 is 16 amino acids.

This clonotype was detected a few times. The genes are TRBV21-1 and TRBJ2-2; TRBD2, as called in the table, went unchecked against the DNA. TRBV21-1 has pseudogene status. The CDR3 spans 17 residues. Here the CDR3 DNA reads TGTGCCAGCAGCAAAGGGGAGCCAGCGGGAGCGGACGGGGAGCTGTTTTTT. Protein: CASSKGEPAGADGELFF.

In its sample, this clonotype was seen many times. The rearrangement uses TRBV20-1 and TRBJ2-3, with TRBD1 as a possible D gene (6 bases). Deletions cut 0 bases from V and 0 bases from J, with 19 bases between. The germline gives CDR1 DFQATT, CDR2 SNEGSKA (reference sequence). The CDR3 has 18 residues. As DNA, the CDR3 is TGCAGTGCTAGAGATTGGGGTACAGGGACCCTTAGCACAGATACGCAGTATTTT. It codes for CSARDWGTGTLSTDTQYF.

This clonotype has a count of ten or more. The chain has TRBV28 and TRBJ2-3, with 9 bases aligning to TRBD2. Germline V gene sequence: CDR1 MDHEN, CDR2 SYDVKM. The junction had 5 bases not matched to a gene; V was cut back by 5 bases and J by 5 bases. The CDR3 has 14 residues. Here the CDR3 DNA reads TGTGCCAGCAGTCTCAATAGCGGGGGAGATACGCAGTATTTT. This translates into CASSLNSGGDTQYF.

This clonotype was observed many times. This chain joins TRBV12-3 or TRBV12-4 and TRBJ2-3; 8 bases are a match to TRBD2. The CDR3 runs 16 residues. J lost 2 bases, V lost 4 bases, and 8 bases had no gene match. The CDR3 is CASSYSGTVYTDTQYF. DNA for the CDR3: TGTGCCAGCAGTTATAGCGGGACGGTCTACACAGATACGCAGTATTTT.

This clonotype was detected only a few times. This chain joins TRBV30 and TRBJ2-3; D unresolved. The CDR3 is 14 amino acids. Germline V gene data show CDR1 as GTSNPN and CDR2 as SVGIG (reference sequence). Trimming shortened V by 0 bases and J by 2 bases, and 9 bases separated the two germline ends. CDR3 nucleotides: TGTGCCTGGAGTGTATCACAGTTCACAGATACGCAGTATTTT. Its translation is CAWSVSQFTDTQYF.

This clonotype was recorded a few times. The chain carries TRBV20-1 and TRBJ2-7; tentative D call: TRBD2 (6 bases). V was cut by 6 bases and J by 2 bases, with 20 bases left in between. CDR3 size: 15 residues. CDR1 and CDR2 (germline): DFQATT, SNEGSKA (reference sequence). CDR3 loop: CSAQRRRAGPYEQYF. The CDR3 nucleotides are TGCAGTGCCCAACGGAGGAGGGCCGGCCCCTACGAGCAGTACTTC.

This clonotype was seen only a few times. The rearrangement uses TRBV29-1 and TRBJ2-3; no clear D. This CDR3 has 10 residues. Germline CDR1 and CDR2: SQVTM and ANQGSEA. Trimming left V 7 bases short and J 2 bases short, with 4 bases between. The CDR3 region is CSAVTDTQYF. Here the CDR3 DNA reads TGCAGCGCAGTCACAGATACGCAGTATTTT.

This clonotype was seen a few times. The rearrangement uses TRBV7-2 and TRBJ2-7, with D hard to call. Germline V gene lookup returns CDR1 SGHTA and CDR2 FQGNSA. V lost 4 bases, J lost 2 bases, and 15 bases lay in between. The CDR3 is 15 amino acids. CDR3 in amino acids: CASSSRLALTYEQYF. CDR3 nucleotide sequence: TGTGCCAGCAGCTCTCGGTTGGCCTTAACCTACGAGCAGTACTTC.

This clonotype has just a few counts. This chain joins TRBV5-4 and TRBJ2-3; 8 bases align to TRBD2. The germline gives CDR1 SGHNT, CDR2 YYREEE (reference sequence). The CDR3 is 18 amino acids. The junction had 13 bases not matched to a gene; V was cut back by 0 bases and J by 4 bases. The chain's CDR3 is CASSLAPPAGVRSDTQYF. In nucleotides, the CDR3 is TGTGCCAGCAGCTTGGCTCCACCAGCGGGAGTTCGTTCAGATACGCAGTATTTT.

The chain has TRBV20-1 and TRBJ1-1, with a possible D match to TRBD1 (5 bases). The CDR3 is 12 residues long. V was trimmed by 1 base and J by 4 bases, leaving 7 bases between them. CDR1 DFQATT and CDR2 SNEGSKA come from the germline V gene (reference sequence). Written as DNA, the CDR3 is TGCAGTGCTAGAGCGGGGCTCACTGAAGCTTTCTTT. Protein: CSARAGLTEAFF.

The J gene is TRBJ2-7, the V gene TRBV28; weak D call: TRBD2 (7 bases). Germline V gene lookup returns CDR1 MDHEN and CDR2 SYDVKM. This CDR3 has 18 residues. With 8 bases removed from V and 3 bases from J, the gap between germline ends came to 29 bases. The CDR3 DNA follows: TGTGCCAGCTCCCTCGGGGGGCCCCTCGGCCGGGGGGACTACGAGCAGTACTTC. As protein: CASSLGGPLGRGDYEQYF. The whole variable domain, filled in from reference TRBV28 and TRBJ2-7, reads DVKVTQSSRYLVKRTGEKVFLECVQDMDHENMFWYRQDPGLGLRLIYFSYDVKMKEKGDIPEGYSVSREKKERFSLILESASTNQTSMYLCASSLGGPLGRGDYEQYFGPGTRLTVT.

This clonotype was found many times. The gene calls are TRBV10-3 and TRBJ2-5; maybe TRBD2 (5 bases). The ends were cut back, 2 bases at V and 5 bases at J, with 6 bases in the middle. Germline V gene data show CDR1 as ENHRY and CDR2 as SYGVKD. This CDR3 spans 12 amino acids. For the CDR3, the DNA is TGTGCCATCAGTGAGCAGCGGGAGACCCAGTACTTC. It translates to CAISEQRETQYF.

Many counts were recorded for this clonotype. The chain couples TRBV5-1 to TRBJ2-3, with 8 bases fitting TRBD2. Germline CDR1 and CDR2: SGHRS and YFSETQ. The CDR3 has 15 residues. V was pared by 2 bases and J by 1 base, with 3 bases of the junction left unmatched. The CDR3 DNA is TGCGCCAGCAGCTTCGGGACTAGTGGCACAGATACGCAGTATTTT. It specifies CASSFGTSGTDTQYF. Full variable domain (missing parts from reference TRBV5-1 and TRBJ2-3): KAGVTQTPRYLIKTRGQQVTLSCSPISGHRSVSWYQQTPGQGLQFLFEYFSETQRNKGNFPGRFSGRQFSNSRSEMNVSTLELGDSALYLCASSFGTSGTDTQYFGPGTRLTVL.

The rearrangement links TRBV5-1 to TRBJ2-6, with D tentatively TRBD2 (7 bases). Germline loops: CDR1 SGHRS, CDR2 YFSETQ. CDR3 size: 18 residues. Trimming took off 0 bases at V and 2 bases at J, with 15 bases between the two ends. The CDR3 DNA is TGCGCCAGCAGCTTGGTAGGGGGGGGAACACCTGGGGCCAACGTCCTGACTTTC. Translation: CASSLVGGGTPGANVLTF.

This clonotype turned up a few times. The J gene is TRBJ2-6, the V gene TRBV6-6; no reliable D call. Between the trimmed V and J ends, which lost 1 base and 8 bases, there was a span of 3 bases. Germline loops: CDR1 MNHNY, CDR2 SVGAGI (reference sequence). The CDR3 is made up of 12 amino acids. The CDR3 nucleotides are TGTGCCAGCAGTTACTATCCCAACGTCCTGACTTTC. Its protein is CASSYYPNVLTF.

This clonotype has ten or more counts. The rearrangement joins TRBV20-1 to TRBJ2-5, with 9 bases fitting TRBD1. Trimming cost V 6 bases and J 5 bases; bases outside gene matches: 10. CDR3 length: 14 amino acids. Germline-derived CDR1 and CDR2 are DFQATT and SNEGSKA (reference sequence). CDR3 DNA: TGCAGTGCCCCAAGACAGGGGGGTCGGGAGACCCAGTACTTC. Protein product: CSAPRQGGRETQYF.

This clonotype was recorded many times. V and J are TRBV11-2 and TRBJ1-2; D gene ambiguous. CDR1 and CDR2 from the germline V gene are SGHAT and FQNNGV. The CDR3 has 14 residues. Trimming shortened V by 1 base and J by 0 bases, and 6 bases separated the two germline ends. The CDR3 sequence is CASSLAPSNYGYTF. In DNA, the CDR3 is TGTGCCAGCAGCTTAGCCCCCTCTAACTATGGCTACACCTTC.